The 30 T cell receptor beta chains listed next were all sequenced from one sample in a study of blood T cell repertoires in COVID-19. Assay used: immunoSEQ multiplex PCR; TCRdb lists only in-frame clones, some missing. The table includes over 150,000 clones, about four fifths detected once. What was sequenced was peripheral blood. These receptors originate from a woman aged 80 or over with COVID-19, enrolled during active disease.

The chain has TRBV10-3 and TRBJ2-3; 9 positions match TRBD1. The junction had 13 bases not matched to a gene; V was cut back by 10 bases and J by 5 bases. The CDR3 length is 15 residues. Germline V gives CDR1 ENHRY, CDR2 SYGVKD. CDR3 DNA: TGTGCCACCCGGGGGAACAGGGGGCAAGGAGATACGCAGTATTTT. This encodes CATRGNRGQGDTQYF.

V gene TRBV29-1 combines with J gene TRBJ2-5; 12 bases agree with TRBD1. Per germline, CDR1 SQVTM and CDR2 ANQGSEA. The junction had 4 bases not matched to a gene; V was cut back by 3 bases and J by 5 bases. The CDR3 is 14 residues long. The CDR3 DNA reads TGCAGCGTTGATGAAGGGACAGGGGGCGAGACCCAGTACTTC. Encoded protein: CSVDEGTGGETQYF.

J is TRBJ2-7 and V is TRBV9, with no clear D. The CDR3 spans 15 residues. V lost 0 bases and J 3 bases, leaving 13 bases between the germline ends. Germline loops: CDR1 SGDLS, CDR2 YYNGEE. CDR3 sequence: CASSVVLPSIYEQYF. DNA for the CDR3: TGTGCCAGCAGCGTAGTTCTACCCTCCATCTACGAGCAGTACTTC.

CDR3 sequence: CSVEGTGAAEAFF. The CDR3, as DNA: TGCAGCGTTGAAGGGACAGGGGCGGCTGAAGCTTTCTTT. The rearrangement links TRBV29-1 to TRBJ1-1; TRBD1 aligns across 9 bases. Trimming took 1 base from V and 6 from J; bases not matched to a gene: 3. Germline assignment: CDR1 SQVTM and CDR2 ANQGSEA. The CDR3 runs to 13 residues.

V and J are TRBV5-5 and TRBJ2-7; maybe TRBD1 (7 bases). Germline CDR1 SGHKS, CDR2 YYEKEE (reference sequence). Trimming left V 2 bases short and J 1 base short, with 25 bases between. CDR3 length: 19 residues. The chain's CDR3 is CASSFGGGRTGLFSYEQYF. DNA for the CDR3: TGTGCCAGCAGCTTTGGAGGGGGCAGAACGGGACTCTTTTCCTACGAGCAGTACTTC. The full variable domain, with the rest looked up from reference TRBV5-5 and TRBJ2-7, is DAGVTQSPTHLIKTRGQQVTLRCSPISGHKSVSWYQQVLGQGPQFIFQYYEKEERGRGNFPDRFSARQFPNYSSELNVNALLLGDSALYLCASSFGGGRTGLFSYEQYFGPGTRLTVT.

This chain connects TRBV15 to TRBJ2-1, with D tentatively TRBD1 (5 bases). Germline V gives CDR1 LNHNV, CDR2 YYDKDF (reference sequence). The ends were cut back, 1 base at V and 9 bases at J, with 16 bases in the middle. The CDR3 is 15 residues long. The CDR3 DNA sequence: TGTGCCACCAGCAGAGTCCAGGTAGGGGCCCCTGAGCAGTTCTTC. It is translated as CATSRVQVGAPEQFF.

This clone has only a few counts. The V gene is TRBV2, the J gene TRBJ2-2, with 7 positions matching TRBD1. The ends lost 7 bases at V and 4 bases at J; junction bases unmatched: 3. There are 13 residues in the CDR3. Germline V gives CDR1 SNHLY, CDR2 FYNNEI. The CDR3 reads CASTRGPTGELFF. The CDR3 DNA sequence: TGTGCCAGCACGAGGGGGCCCACCGGGGAGCTGTTTTTT.

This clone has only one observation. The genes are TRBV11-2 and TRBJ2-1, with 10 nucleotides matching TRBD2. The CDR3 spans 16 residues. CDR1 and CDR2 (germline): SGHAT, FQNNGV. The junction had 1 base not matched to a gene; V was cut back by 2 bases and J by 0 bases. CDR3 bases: TGTGCCAGCAGCTTAAGGACTAGCGGCTCCTACAATGAGCAGTTCTTC. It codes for CASSLRTSGSYNEQFF.

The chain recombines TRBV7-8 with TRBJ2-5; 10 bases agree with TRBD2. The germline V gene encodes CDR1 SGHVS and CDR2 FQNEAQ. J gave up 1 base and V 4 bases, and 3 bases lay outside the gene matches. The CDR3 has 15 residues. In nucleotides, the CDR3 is TGTGCCAGCAGCTCCCGACTAGCGGGCCAAGAGACCCAGTACTTC. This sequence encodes CASSSRLAGQETQYF.

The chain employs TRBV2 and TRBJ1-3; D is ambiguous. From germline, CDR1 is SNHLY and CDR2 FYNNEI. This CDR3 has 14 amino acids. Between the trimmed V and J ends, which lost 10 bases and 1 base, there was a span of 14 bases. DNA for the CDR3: TGTGCCACCTCTGCTACAGATTCTGGAAACACCATATATTTT. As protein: CATSATDSGNTIYF.

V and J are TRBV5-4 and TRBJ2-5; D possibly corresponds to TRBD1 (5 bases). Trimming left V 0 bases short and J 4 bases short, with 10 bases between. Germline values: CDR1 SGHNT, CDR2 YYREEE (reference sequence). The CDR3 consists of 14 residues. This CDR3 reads CASSLAVGLETQYF. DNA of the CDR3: TGTGCCAGCAGCTTGGCTGTGGGGCTAGAGACCCAGTACTTC.

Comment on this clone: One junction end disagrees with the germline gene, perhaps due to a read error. In DNA form, the CDR3 reads TGCAGTGCTAGCTACCCGGGGATTTTC. It yields the protein CSASYPGIF. The rearrangement links TRBV20-1 to TRBJ2-7; D is possibly TRBD2 (5 bases). Germline lookup yields CDR1 DFQATT and CDR2 SNEGSKA (reference sequence). The CDR3 spans 9 residues.

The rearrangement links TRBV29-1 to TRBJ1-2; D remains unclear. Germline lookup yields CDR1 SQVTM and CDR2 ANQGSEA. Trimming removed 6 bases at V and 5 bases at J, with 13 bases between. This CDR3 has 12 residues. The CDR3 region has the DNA TGCAGCGTCCTCGGCGCCGGGTATGGCTACACCTTC. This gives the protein CSVLGAGYGYTF. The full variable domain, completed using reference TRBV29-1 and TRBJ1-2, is SAVISQKPSRDICQRGTSLTIQCQVDSQVTMMFWYRQQPGQSLTLIATANQGSEATYESGFVIDKFPISRPNLTFSTLTVSNMSPEDSSIYLCSVLGAGYGYTFGSGTRLTVV.

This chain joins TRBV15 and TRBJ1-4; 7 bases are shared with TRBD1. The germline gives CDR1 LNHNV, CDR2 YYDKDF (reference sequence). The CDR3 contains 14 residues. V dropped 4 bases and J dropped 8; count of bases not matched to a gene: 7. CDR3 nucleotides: TGTGCCACCAGCACACACAGGGGTAAGGAAAAACTGTTTTTT. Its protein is CATSTHRGKEKLFF. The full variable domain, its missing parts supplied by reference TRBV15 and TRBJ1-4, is DAMVIQNPRYQVTQFGKPVTLSCSQTLNHNVMYWYQQKSSQAPKLLFHYYDKDFNNEADTPDNFQSRRPNTSFCFLDIRSPGLGDTAMYLCATSTHRGKEKLFFGSGTQLSVL.

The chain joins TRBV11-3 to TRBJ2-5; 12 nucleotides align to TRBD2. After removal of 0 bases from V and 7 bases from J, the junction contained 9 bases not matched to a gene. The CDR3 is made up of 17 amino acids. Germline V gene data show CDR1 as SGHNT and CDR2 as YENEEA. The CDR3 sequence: CASSLDFASGREGTQYF. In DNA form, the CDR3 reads TGTGCCAGCAGCTTAGACTTCGCTAGCGGGAGGGAGGGGACCCAGTACTTC.

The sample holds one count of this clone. This CDR3 is CASSLDRNSGSLSYNEQFF. The CDR3 DNA is TGTGCCAGCAGCTTAGATAGGAATAGCGGGAGCCTCTCCTACAATGAGCAGTTCTTC. The chain joins TRBV11-2 to TRBJ2-1, with 9 nucleotides matching TRBD2. Germline V gene sequence: CDR1 SGHAT, CDR2 FQNNGV. Trimming removed 0 bases from V and 0 bases from J; junction bases left unmatched: 9. The CDR3 runs to 19 residues.

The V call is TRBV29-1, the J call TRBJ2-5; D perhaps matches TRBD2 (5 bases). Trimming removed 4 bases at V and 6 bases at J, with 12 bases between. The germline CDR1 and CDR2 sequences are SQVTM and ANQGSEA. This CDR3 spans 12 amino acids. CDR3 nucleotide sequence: TGCAGCGTTGTTAGTGGGAGTCAGACCCAGTACTTC. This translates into CSVVSGSQTQYF.

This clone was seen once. The CDR3 nucleotides read TGTGCCAGCAGCCCAGGGACAGGGGGCTACGAGCAGTACTTC. Protein product: CASSPGTGGYEQYF. The rearrangement links TRBV7-2 to TRBJ2-7, with 11 nucleotides matching TRBD1. This CDR3 comprises 14 residues. Unmatched junction bases numbered 3, after V lost 5 bases and J lost 3 bases. Germline values: CDR1 SGHTA, CDR2 FQGNSA.

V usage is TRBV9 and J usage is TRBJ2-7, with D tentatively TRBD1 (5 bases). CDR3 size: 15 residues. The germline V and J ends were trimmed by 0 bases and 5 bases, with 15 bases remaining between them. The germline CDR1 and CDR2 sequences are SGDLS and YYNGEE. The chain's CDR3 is CASSVESTGYNEQYF. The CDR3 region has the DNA TGTGCCAGCAGCGTAGAAAGTACAGGTTACAACGAGCAGTACTTC.

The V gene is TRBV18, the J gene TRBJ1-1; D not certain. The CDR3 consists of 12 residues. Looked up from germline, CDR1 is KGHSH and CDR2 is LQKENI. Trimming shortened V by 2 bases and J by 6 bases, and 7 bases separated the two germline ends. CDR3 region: CASSPGDSEAFF. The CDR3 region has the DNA TGTGCCAGCTCACCAGGAGACTCTGAAGCTTTCTTT.

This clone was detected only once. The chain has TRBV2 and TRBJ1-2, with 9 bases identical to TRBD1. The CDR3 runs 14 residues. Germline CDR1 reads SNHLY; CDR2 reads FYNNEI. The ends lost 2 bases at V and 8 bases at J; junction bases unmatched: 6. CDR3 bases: TGTGCCAGCAGTGAACGGGGACAGGGACAAGGCTACACCTTC. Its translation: CASSERGQGQGYTF.

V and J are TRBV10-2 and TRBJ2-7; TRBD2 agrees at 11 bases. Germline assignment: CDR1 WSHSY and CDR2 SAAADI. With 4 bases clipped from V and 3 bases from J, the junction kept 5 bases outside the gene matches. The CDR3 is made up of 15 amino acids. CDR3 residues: CASSGYGTSGYEQYF. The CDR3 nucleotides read TGCGCCAGCAGTGGGTATGGGACTAGCGGCTACGAGCAGTACTTC.

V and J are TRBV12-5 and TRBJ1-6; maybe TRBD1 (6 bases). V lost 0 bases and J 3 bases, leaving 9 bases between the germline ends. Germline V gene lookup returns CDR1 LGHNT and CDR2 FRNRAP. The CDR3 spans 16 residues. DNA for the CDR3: TGTGCTAGTGGTTTGGTACTAGGGGGCTATAATTCACCCCTCCACTTT. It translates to CASGLVLGGYNSPLHF.

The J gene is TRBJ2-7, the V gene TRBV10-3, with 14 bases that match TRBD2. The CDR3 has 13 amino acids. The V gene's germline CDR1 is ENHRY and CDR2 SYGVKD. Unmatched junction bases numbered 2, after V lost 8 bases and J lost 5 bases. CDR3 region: CAISGLAGDEQYF. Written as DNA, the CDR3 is TGTGCCATCTCGGGACTAGCGGGGGACGAGCAGTACTTC.

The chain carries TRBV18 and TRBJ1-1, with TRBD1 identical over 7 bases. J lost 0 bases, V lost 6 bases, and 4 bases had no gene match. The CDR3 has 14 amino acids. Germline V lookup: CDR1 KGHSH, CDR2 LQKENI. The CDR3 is CASSQGQMNTEAFF. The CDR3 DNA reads TGTGCCAGCTCCCAGGGACAGATGAACACTGAAGCTTTCTTT.

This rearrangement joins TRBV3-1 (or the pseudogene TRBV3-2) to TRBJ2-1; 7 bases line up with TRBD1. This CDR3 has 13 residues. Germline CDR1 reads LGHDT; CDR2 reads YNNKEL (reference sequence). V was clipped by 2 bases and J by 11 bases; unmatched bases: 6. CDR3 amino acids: CASSQSSGGKQFF. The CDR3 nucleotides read TGTGCCAGCAGCCAATCATCAGGGGGAAAGCAGTTCTTC.

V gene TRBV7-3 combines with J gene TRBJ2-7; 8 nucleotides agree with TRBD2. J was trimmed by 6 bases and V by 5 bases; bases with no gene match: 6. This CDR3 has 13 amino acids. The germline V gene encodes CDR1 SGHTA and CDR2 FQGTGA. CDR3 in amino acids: CASSLGGETEQYF. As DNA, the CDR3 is TGTGCCAGCAGCCTCGGGGGGGAAACCGAGCAGTACTTC.

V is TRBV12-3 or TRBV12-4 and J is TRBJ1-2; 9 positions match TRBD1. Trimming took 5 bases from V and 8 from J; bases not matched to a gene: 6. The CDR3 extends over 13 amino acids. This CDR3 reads CASSPDRGWGYTF. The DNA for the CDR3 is TGTGCCAGCAGTCCGGACAGGGGTTGGGGCTACACCTTC.

CDR3 residues: CASSLGQGPEAFF. For the CDR3, the DNA is TGTGCCAGCAGCCTAGGACAGGGGCCTGAAGCTTTCTTT. The chain recombines TRBV7-9 with TRBJ1-1, with TRBD1 identical over 9 bases. This CDR3 contains 13 residues. Germline values: CDR1 SEHNR, CDR2 FQNEAQ (reference sequence). The ends lost 5 bases at V and 6 bases at J; junction bases unmatched: 4.

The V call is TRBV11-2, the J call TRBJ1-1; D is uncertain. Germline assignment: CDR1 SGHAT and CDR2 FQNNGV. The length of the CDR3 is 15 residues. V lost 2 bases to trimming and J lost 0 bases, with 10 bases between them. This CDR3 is CASSLLSGMNTEAFF. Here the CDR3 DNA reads TGTGCCAGCAGCTTATTGAGCGGTATGAACACTGAAGCTTTCTTT.